The 5 T cell receptor beta chains in this list originate from one sample, sequenced in a study of blood T cell repertoires in COVID-19. The protocol was immunoSEQ multiplex PCR, while the TCRdb copy is restricted to in-frame clones and leaves out a portion. The sample lists fewer than 450,000 clones, around nine tenths occurring once. The specimen was peripheral blood. The receptors shown here come from a woman in her sixties or seventies with COVID-19, enrolled during active disease.

This clone has just one count. CDR3 nucleotide sequence: TGTGCCAGCAGCTTAGACTGGGGGGCATCGGCGGGAGGGACTGAAGCTTTCTTT. Protein product: CASSLDWGASAGGTEAFF. The chain recombines TRBV7-2 with TRBJ1-1; perhaps TRBD1 as D (6 bases). CDR1 and CDR2 from the germline V gene are SGHTA and FQGNSA. The CDR3 runs to 18 residues. Trimming shortened V by 1 base and J by 5 bases, and 23 bases separated the two germline ends.

V and J are TRBV18 and TRBJ1-5; 12 bases are a match to TRBD1. This CDR3 spans 13 amino acids. Germline V lookup: CDR1 KGHSH, CDR2 LQKENI. V shed 5 bases, J shed 11 bases, and the junction held 4 bases outside the gene matches. The chain's CDR3 is CASSGDRGQSQHF. CDR3 DNA sequence: TGTGCCAGCTCAGGGGACAGGGGGCAGTCCCAGCATTTT.

This clone was recorded once. The CDR3 DNA sequence: TGTGCCAGTAGATTCACAGGGAGGGGCAATCAGCCCCAGCATTTT. This gives the protein CASRFTGRGNQPQHF. The chain recombines TRBV19 with TRBJ1-5, with a possible D match to TRBD1 (6 bases). CDR3 length: 15 amino acids. Germline V gene lookup returns CDR1 LNHDA and CDR2 SQIVND (reference sequence). V lost 6 bases and J lost 2, with 14 bases in between.

The chain uses TRBV5-4 and TRBJ1-2, with TRBD1 matching 9 bases. Germline V lookup: CDR1 SGHNT, CDR2 YYREEE (reference sequence). J was trimmed by 5 bases and V by 3 bases; bases with no gene match: 11. The CDR3 contains 16 residues. The CDR3 region has the DNA TGTGCCAGCAGCTATGCCTTCCGGGACAGGGCTTATGGCTACACCTTC. This encodes CASSYAFRDRAYGYTF.

This chain joins TRBV7-2 and TRBJ1-5; TRBD1 aligns across 9 bases. From germline, CDR1 is SGHTA and CDR2 FQGNSA. V shed 5 bases, J shed 7 bases, and the junction held 12 bases outside the gene matches. The CDR3 is made up of 16 amino acids. CDR3 bases: TGTGCCAGCAGCAGGGACCTGGCAGGACAGGGGCAGCCCCAGCATTTT. This translates into CASSRDLAGQGQPQHF.